Listed here are 23 T cell receptor beta chains from one sample, sequenced in a study of blood T cell repertoires in COVID-19. Produced via immunoSEQ multiplex PCR; TCRdb's table is partial and in-frame only. The top ten hold around an eighth of the sample, which has about 190,000 clones, roughly four fifths seen once. Source material: peripheral blood. These receptors all come from a man aged 25 to 40 with active or convalescent COVID-19.

This sequence joins TRBV5-1 and TRBJ1-2; 7 bases agree with TRBD1. Trimming cost V 6 bases and J 2 bases; bases outside gene matches: 10. Germline V lookup: CDR1 SGHRS, CDR2 YFSETQ. The length of the CDR3 is 15 residues. The CDR3 is CASTTSLGQNYGYTF. For the CDR3, the DNA is TGCGCCAGCACAACTTCTTTGGGACAGAACTATGGCTACACCTTC.

This clone was observed a few times. The genes are TRBV19 and TRBJ1-2; weak D call: TRBD1 (5 bases). V lost 3 bases, J lost 1 base, and 12 bases lay in between. In germline, CDR1 is LNHDA, CDR2 SQIVND (reference sequence). The CDR3 is made up of 15 amino acids. CDR3 region: CASSIVGTVNYGYTF. In DNA form, the CDR3 reads TGTGCCAGTAGTATCGTGGGGACTGTTAACTATGGCTACACCTTC.

This clone has a single count. This sequence joins TRBV9 and TRBJ2-3; 8 bases line up with TRBD2. The CDR3 is 16 residues long. After removal of 0 bases from V and 4 bases from J, the junction contained 7 bases not matched to a gene. Germline CDR1 is SGDLS and CDR2 is YYNGEE. For the CDR3, the DNA is TGTGCCAGCAGCGTAGAGCCAGGACTAGCCGCAGATACGCAGTATTTT. Amino acid sequence: CASSVEPGLAADTQYF.

This clone rates as medium-sized (0.01 to 0.1%). The rearrangement links TRBV4-1 to TRBJ2-3, with D hard to call. The CDR3 contains 14 residues. V gave up 0 bases and J gave up 0 bases, with 4 bases separating them. The germline V gene has CDR1 MGHRA and CDR2 YSYEKL. CDR3 in amino acids: CASSQDLSTDTQYF. The DNA for the CDR3 is TGCGCCAGCAGCCAAGACCTCAGCACAGATACGCAGTATTTT.

The V call is TRBV30, the J call TRBJ1-6; TRBD1 is a possible D gene (5 bases). Trimming left V 0 bases short and J 8 bases short, with 20 bases between. CDR3 length: 17 residues. Per the germline V gene, CDR1 is GTSNPN and CDR2 is SVGIG (reference sequence). CDR3 sequence: CAWSVRIPQGRHSPLHF. The CDR3 DNA sequence: TGTGCCTGGAGTGTACGCATCCCCCAGGGCCGGCATTCACCCCTCCACTTT. The full variable domain, completed using reference TRBV30 and TRBJ1-6, is SQTIHQWPATLVQPVGSPLSLECTVEGTSNPNLYWYRQAAGRGLQLLFYSVGIGQISSEVPQNLSASRPQDRQFILSSKKLLLSDSGFYLCAWSVRIPQGRHSPLHFGNGTRLTVT.

This clone was seen just once. The genes are TRBV19 and TRBJ2-7; TRBD2 matches 10 bases. This CDR3 has 14 residues. Looked up from germline, CDR1 is LNHDA and CDR2 is SQIVND (reference sequence). V lost 6 bases to trimming and J lost 2 bases; unmatched junction nucleotides: 4. CDR3 bases: TGTGCCAGTAGCATCGGGACTAGCGCCTACGAGCAGTACTTC. Amino acids: CASSIGTSAYEQYF.

The chain recombines TRBV5-1 with TRBJ2-3; 7 positions agree with TRBD1. The CDR3 extends over 15 amino acids. Germline V gives CDR1 SGHRS, CDR2 YFSETQ. Losses at the gene ends were 4 bases for V and 0 bases for J; bases not matched to a gene: 5. The CDR3 region is CASSRTGDSTDTQYF. DNA for the CDR3: TGCGCCAGCAGCCGCACAGGGGACAGCACAGATACGCAGTATTTT.

This clone was seen once. For the CDR3, the DNA is TGTGCCAGCAGTTATCGACAAGCAACTAATGAAAAACTGTTTTTT. Its protein is CASSYRQATNEKLFF. This rearrangement joins TRBV6-5 to TRBJ1-4; unclear D gene. Germline loops: CDR1 MNHEY, CDR2 SVGAGI. This CDR3 is built from 15 residues. Trimming cost V 3 bases and J 0 bases, with 8 bases left between them.

The chain joins TRBV30 to TRBJ1-1; possibly TRBD1 for D (6 bases). Per the germline V gene, CDR1 is GTSNPN and CDR2 is SVGIG (reference sequence). This CDR3 contains 13 residues. V shed 4 bases and J shed 7 bases, with 16 bases lying between them. In nucleotides, the CDR3 is TGTGCCTGGACCCCCGAGAGGACAGTTGAAGCTTTCTTT. Protein sequence: CAWTPERTVEAFF.

The chain's CDR3 is CASSFRGRTGELFF. CDR3 nucleotides: TGTGCCAGCAGCTTTAGGGGAAGAACCGGGGAGCTGTTTTTT. The V and J genes are TRBV5-8 and TRBJ2-2, with D perhaps TRBD1 (5 bases). V lost 2 bases, J lost 5 bases, and 10 bases lay in between. The CDR3 is 14 residues long. Germline values: CDR1 SGHTS, CDR2 YDEGEE.

For the CDR3, the DNA is TGTGCCAGCAGTGACACAGTCTATGGCTACACCTTC. Its translation: CASSDTVYGYTF. The gene calls are TRBV6-1 and TRBJ1-2; D gene uncertain. The V end was cut by 3 bases, the J end by 4 bases, with 6 bases between. CDR1 and CDR2 from the germline V gene are MNHNS and SASEGT. The CDR3 runs 12 residues.

This chain joins TRBV9 and TRBJ1-3; 10 nucleotides align to TRBD1. The CDR3 covers 16 residues. CDR1 is SGDLS and CDR2 is YYNGEE in the germline V gene. The ends lost 1 base at V and 2 bases at J; junction bases unmatched: 3. This CDR3 reads CASSVTGTGAGNTIYF. CDR3 DNA: TGTGCCAGCAGCGTAACCGGGACAGGGGCTGGAAACACCATATATTTT.

This rearrangement joins TRBV7-2 to TRBJ1-1; no definite D call. The V gene lost 5 bases and the J gene lost 9 bases, with 7 bases spanning the gap. The germline V gene encodes CDR1 SGHTA and CDR2 FQGNSA. This CDR3 spans 10 amino acids. The CDR3 protein is CASSGEQAFF. The CDR3 coding sequence is TGTGCCAGCAGCGGTGAGCAAGCTTTCTTT.

This clone has a handful of counts. This chain links TRBV10-3 with TRBJ2-4; the match to TRBD2 covers 8 bases. Per germline, CDR1 ENHRY and CDR2 SYGVKD. Losses at the gene ends were 2 bases for V and 0 bases for J; bases not matched to a gene: 3. The CDR3 is made up of 16 amino acids. CDR3 loop: CAISETGGLAKNIQYF. Here the CDR3 DNA reads TGTGCCATCAGTGAGACGGGGGGGCTAGCCAAAAACATTCAGTACTTC.

Only one count was recorded for this clone. The chain carries TRBV19 and TRBJ2-2; D is perhaps TRBD2 (7 bases). The CDR3 consists of 18 residues. V was clipped by 5 bases and J by 3 bases, with 22 bases between them. Germline CDR1 LNHDA, CDR2 SQIVND (reference sequence). The CDR3 reads CASSGRDTSGKYTGELFF. CDR3 sequence (DNA): TGTGCCAGTAGTGGGAGGGACACCTCGGGAAAATACACCGGGGAGCTGTTTTTT.

The CDR3 sequence: CSAQGDEKLFF. The CDR3 nucleotides are TGCAGTGCTCAGGGGGATGAAAAACTGTTTTTT. V usage is TRBV20-1 and J usage is TRBJ1-4, with 7 bases matching TRBD1. The CDR3 contains 11 residues. J lost 6 bases, V lost 5 bases, and 0 bases had no gene match. CDR1 and CDR2 (germline): DFQATT, SNEGSKA (reference sequence).

The chain employs TRBV3-1 (or the pseudogene TRBV3-2) and TRBJ1-5; D may be TRBD1 (5 bases). Germline loops: CDR1 LGHDT, CDR2 YNNKEL (reference sequence). The CDR3 is 14 amino acids. The V and J ends lost 3 bases and 2 bases respectively, with 8 bases between them. CDR3 sequence (DNA): TGTGCCAGCAGCCAGGGGGGTGGCAATCAGCCCCAGCATTTT. Its translation: CASSQGGGNQPQHF.

This clone turned up a few times. The chain uses TRBV11-3 and TRBJ2-7; TRBD1 matches at 7 bases. The junction had 12 bases not matched to a gene; V was cut back by 7 bases and J by 3 bases. CDR1 is SGHNT and CDR2 is YENEEA in the germline V gene. This CDR3 is 15 amino acids long. Here the CDR3 DNA reads TGTGCCAGCACTCCGGCTCCCGGACAGGACTACGAGCAGTACTTC. It codes for CASTPAPGQDYEQYF.

The chain has TRBV4-1 and TRBJ2-7, with D hard to call. The germline V gene encodes CDR1 MGHRA and CDR2 YSYEKL. The CDR3 length is 13 residues. V dropped 4 bases and J dropped 5 bases, with 12 bases sitting between them. This chain's CDR3 is CASSPPSSDEQYF. CDR3 nucleotides: TGCGCCAGCAGCCCCCCTTCGAGTGACGAGCAGTACTTC.

The genes are TRBV10-3 and TRBJ1-1, with TRBD1 matching 7 bases. This CDR3 region has 12 residues. Trimming cost V 7 bases and J 4 bases; bases outside gene matches: 3. Per germline, CDR1 ENHRY and CDR2 SYGVKD. CDR3 nucleotide sequence: TGTGCCATCAATACAGGGGCCACTGAAGCTTTCTTT. Translation: CAINTGATEAFF.

This sequence joins TRBV2 and TRBJ2-1, with TRBD2 matching over 9 bases. With V trimmed by 6 bases and J by 0 bases, 9 bases remained unmatched. CDR1 and CDR2 (germline): SNHLY, FYNNEI. This CDR3 contains 17 residues. The CDR3, as DNA: TGTGCCAGCAGCGGCGGGGGGGGCGGTAGCTCCTACAATGAGCAGTTCTTC. Its translation: CASSGGGGGSSYNEQFF.

The chain joins TRBV29-1 to TRBJ2-1; 11 bases align to TRBD2. The CDR3 runs 14 residues. V lost 7 bases to trimming and J lost 7 bases; unmatched junction nucleotides: 9. Germline CDR1 reads SQVTM; CDR2 reads ANQGSEA. CDR3 residues: CSAAGLAGFNEQFF. The CDR3 nucleotides are TGCAGCGCCGCCGGACTAGCGGGTTTTAATGAGCAGTTCTTC.

This clone occurred a few times. The chain joins TRBV12-5 to TRBJ1-3, with 9 bases fitting TRBD1. The ends lost 2 bases at V and 7 bases at J; junction bases unmatched: 9. The CDR3 loop spans 16 amino acids. The V gene's germline CDR1 is LGHNT and CDR2 FRNRAP. The CDR3 reads CASGLITSTGGNTIYF. The CDR3 DNA reads TGTGCTAGTGGTTTGATCACTTCGACAGGGGGGAACACCATATATTTT.